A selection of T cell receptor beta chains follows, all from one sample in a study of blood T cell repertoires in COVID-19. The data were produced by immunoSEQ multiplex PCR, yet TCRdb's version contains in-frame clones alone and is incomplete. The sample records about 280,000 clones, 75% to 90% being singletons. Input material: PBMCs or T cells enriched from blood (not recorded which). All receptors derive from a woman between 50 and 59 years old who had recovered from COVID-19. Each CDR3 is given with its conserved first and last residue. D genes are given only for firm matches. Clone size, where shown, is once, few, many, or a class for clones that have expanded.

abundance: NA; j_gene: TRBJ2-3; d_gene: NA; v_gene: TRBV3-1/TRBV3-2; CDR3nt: TGTGCCAGCAGCCAAGGCGGGGGCCCCTCAACAGATACGCAGTATTTT; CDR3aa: CASSQGGGPSTDTQYF
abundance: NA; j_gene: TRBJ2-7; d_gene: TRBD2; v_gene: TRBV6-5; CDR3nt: TGTGCCAGCAGCTCAAGCGGGGAGGCCTCCTACGAGCAGTACTTC; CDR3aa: CASSSSGEASYEQYF
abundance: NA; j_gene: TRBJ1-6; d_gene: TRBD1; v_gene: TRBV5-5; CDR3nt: TGTGCCAGCAGCTTAGGACAGGGCGGTGCACCCCTCCACTTT; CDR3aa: CASSLGQGGAPLHF
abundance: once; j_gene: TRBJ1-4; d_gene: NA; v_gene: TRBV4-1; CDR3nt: TGCGCCAGCAGCCTAGTAACTAATGAAAAACTGTTTTTT; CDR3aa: CASSLVTNEKLFF
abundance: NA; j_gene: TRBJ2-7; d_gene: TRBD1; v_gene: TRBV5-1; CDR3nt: TGCGCCAGCAGCCTGAGGACAGGGAGCGACGAGCAGTACTTC; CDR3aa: CASSLRTGSDEQYF
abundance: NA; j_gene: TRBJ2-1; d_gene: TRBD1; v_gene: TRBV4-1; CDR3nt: TGCGCCAGCAGAGCTACCGGGACAGGGGACAATGAGCAGTTCTTC; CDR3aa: CASRATGTGDNEQFF
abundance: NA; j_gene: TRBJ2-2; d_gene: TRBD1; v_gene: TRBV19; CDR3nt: TGTGCCAGTATAGGGGACAGGGACACCGGGGAGCTGTTTTTT; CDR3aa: CASIGDRDTGELFF
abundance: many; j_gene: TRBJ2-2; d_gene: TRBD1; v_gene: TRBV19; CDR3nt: TGTGCCAGTAGTAGAGGACAGGGGGCGGGCACCGGGGAGCTGTTTTTT; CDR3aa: CASSRGQGAGTGELFF
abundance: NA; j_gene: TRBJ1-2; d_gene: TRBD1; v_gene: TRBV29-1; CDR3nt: TGCAGCGTTCCTAATACTGGGACAGAAGTCTCCGGCTACACCTTC; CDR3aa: CSVPNTGTEVSGYTF
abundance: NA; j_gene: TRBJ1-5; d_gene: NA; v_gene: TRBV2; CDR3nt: TGTGCCAGCACCACCAGGGCTAGCAATCAGCCCCAGCATTTT; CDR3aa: CASTTRASNQPQHF
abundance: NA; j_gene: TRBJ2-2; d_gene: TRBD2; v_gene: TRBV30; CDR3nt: TGTGCCTGGACTAGCGGGAGGGCCATCGGGGAGCTGTTTTTT; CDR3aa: CAWTSGRAIGELFF
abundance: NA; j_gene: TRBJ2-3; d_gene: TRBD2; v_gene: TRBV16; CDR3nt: TGTGCCAGCAGCCAATCGCTAGCGGGAGTATATACGCAGTATTTT; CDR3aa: CASSQSLAGVYTQYF
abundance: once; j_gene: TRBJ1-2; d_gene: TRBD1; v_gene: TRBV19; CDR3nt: TGTGCCAGTAGTTTGGGACAGAACTATGGCTACACCTTC; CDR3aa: CASSLGQNYGYTF
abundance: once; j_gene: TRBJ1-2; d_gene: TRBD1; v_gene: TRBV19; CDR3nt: TGTGCCAGTAGCCCACAGGGGCGCTATGGCTACACCTTC; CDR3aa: CASSPQGRYGYTF
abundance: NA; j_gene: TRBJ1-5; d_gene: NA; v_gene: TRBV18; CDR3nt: TGTGCCAGCTCACGCGAAAAGGGCAGGGATCAGCCCCAGCATTTT; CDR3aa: CASSREKGRDQPQHF
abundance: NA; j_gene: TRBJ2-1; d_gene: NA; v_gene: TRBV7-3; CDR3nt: TGTGCCAGCAGCTTACGGCAGGGGCAGTACAATGAGCAGTTCTTC; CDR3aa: CASSLRQGQYNEQFF
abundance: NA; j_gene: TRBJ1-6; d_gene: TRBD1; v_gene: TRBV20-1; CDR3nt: TGCAGTGCTAGTCCCTCCGGGACAGATAATTCACCCCTCCACTTT; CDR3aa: CSASPSGTDNSPLHF
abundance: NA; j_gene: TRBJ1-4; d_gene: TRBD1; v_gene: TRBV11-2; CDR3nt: TGTGCCAGCACCATTGTGGGGACAGGGAATGGAAAACTGTTTTTT; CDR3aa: CASTIVGTGNGKLFF
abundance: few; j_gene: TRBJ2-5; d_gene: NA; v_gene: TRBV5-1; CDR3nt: TGCGCCAGCAGCTTGGAAGGCAGGGGAGAGACCCAGTACTTC; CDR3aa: CASSLEGRGETQYF
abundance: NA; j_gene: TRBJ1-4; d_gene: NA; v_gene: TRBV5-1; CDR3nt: TGCGCCAGCAGCTTCTCCGGGATCGATGAAAAACTGTTTTTT; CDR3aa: CASSFSGIDEKLFF
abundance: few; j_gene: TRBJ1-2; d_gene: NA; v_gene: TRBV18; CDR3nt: TGTGCCAGCTCACCTGACACTGGCCAGGGCTACACCTTC; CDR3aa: CASSPDTGQGYTF
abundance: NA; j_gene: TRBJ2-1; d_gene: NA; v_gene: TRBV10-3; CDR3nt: TGTGCCATCAGCGAGTCCGCAGGGCCCAATGAGCAGTTCTTC; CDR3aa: CAISESAGPNEQFF
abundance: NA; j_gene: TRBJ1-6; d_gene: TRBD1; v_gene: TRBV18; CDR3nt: TGTGCCAGCTCGCCCCTGAGGGACAGGGGATCTGGTTCACCCCTCCACTTT; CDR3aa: CASSPLRDRGSGSPLHF
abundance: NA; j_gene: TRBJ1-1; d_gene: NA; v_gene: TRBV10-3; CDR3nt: TGTGCCATCAGTGAGAGACAGAAAGAAGCTTTCTTT; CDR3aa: CAISERQKEAFF
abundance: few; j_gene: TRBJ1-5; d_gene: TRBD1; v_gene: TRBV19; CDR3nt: TGTGCCAGTAGCGCCGGGACAGGGTCTCAGCCCCAGCATTTT; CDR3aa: CASSAGTGSQPQHF